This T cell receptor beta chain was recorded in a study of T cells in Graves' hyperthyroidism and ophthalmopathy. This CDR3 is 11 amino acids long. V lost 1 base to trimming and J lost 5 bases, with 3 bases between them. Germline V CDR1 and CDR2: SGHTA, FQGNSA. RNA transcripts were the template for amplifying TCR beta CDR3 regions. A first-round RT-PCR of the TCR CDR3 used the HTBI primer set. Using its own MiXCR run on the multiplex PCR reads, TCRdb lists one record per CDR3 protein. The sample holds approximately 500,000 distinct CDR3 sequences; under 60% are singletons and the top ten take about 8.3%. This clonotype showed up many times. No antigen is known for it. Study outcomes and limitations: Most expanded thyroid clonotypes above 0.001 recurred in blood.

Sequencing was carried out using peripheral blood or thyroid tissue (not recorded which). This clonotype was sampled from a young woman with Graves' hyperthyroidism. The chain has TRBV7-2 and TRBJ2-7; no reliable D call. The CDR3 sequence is CASSLVDEQYF. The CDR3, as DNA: TGTGCCAGCAGCTTAGTCGACGAGCAGTACTTC.